This T cell receptor beta chain was profiled in a study of cytomegalovirus exposure and HLA in healthy donors. Remarks on this clone: The antigen is unknown.

Both 60 Vbeta primers and 13 Jbeta primers went into the PCR. Produced via immunoSEQ multiplex PCR; TCRdb's table is partial and in-frame only. The sample includes fewer than 150,000 clones, 66% of them seen just once. V gave up 4 bases and J gave up 1 base; unmatched junction bases: 3. There are 15 residues in the CDR3. Germline values: CDR1 KGHSH, CDR2 LQKENI. Study conclusions and caveats: V- and J-gene trimming of TCR beta was linked (in a later analysis) to a missense DCLRE1C variant.

The sequence was collected from a human donor in good health. V gene TRBV18 combines with J gene TRBJ2-2, with 7 bases identical to TRBD2. Input material: PBMCs. The DNA of the CDR3 is TGTGCCAGCTCACGGAGCGGGAAGAACACCGGGGAGCTGTTTTTT. This encodes CASSRSGKNTGELFF.